This T cell receptor (beta chain) originates from a study of blood T cells in healthy people across ages. Overall study results and limits: Estimates of diversity drawn from one million T cells were considered underestimates.

This clonotype showed up just a few times. As yet, its antigen is unknown. A sample-barcoded 5' primer and a J-beta primer mix were used in a second PCR of roughly 6 to 11 cycles. In TCRdb, the 5' RACE reads were re-called with MiXCR into one record per CDR3 protein. The sample gives 600,000 to 1,000,000 distinct CDR3 sequences, nearly 60% of which show up once; approximately 21% is in the top ten. Per sample, a minimum of 6.5 million PBMCs were isolated. The CDR3 totals 12 residues. Germline values: CDR1 SQVTM, CDR2 ANQGSEA. Between the trimmed V and J ends, which lost 4 bases and 0 bases, there was a span of 6 bases.

The TCR was taken from a man aged 30 to 45 in good health. The specimen sequenced was blood. V usage is TRBV29-1 and J usage is TRBJ1-1; D not certain. CDR3 in amino acids: CSVGRLNTEAFF. The CDR3, as DNA: TGCAGCGTTGGGCGCCTGAACACTGAAGCTTTCTTT.